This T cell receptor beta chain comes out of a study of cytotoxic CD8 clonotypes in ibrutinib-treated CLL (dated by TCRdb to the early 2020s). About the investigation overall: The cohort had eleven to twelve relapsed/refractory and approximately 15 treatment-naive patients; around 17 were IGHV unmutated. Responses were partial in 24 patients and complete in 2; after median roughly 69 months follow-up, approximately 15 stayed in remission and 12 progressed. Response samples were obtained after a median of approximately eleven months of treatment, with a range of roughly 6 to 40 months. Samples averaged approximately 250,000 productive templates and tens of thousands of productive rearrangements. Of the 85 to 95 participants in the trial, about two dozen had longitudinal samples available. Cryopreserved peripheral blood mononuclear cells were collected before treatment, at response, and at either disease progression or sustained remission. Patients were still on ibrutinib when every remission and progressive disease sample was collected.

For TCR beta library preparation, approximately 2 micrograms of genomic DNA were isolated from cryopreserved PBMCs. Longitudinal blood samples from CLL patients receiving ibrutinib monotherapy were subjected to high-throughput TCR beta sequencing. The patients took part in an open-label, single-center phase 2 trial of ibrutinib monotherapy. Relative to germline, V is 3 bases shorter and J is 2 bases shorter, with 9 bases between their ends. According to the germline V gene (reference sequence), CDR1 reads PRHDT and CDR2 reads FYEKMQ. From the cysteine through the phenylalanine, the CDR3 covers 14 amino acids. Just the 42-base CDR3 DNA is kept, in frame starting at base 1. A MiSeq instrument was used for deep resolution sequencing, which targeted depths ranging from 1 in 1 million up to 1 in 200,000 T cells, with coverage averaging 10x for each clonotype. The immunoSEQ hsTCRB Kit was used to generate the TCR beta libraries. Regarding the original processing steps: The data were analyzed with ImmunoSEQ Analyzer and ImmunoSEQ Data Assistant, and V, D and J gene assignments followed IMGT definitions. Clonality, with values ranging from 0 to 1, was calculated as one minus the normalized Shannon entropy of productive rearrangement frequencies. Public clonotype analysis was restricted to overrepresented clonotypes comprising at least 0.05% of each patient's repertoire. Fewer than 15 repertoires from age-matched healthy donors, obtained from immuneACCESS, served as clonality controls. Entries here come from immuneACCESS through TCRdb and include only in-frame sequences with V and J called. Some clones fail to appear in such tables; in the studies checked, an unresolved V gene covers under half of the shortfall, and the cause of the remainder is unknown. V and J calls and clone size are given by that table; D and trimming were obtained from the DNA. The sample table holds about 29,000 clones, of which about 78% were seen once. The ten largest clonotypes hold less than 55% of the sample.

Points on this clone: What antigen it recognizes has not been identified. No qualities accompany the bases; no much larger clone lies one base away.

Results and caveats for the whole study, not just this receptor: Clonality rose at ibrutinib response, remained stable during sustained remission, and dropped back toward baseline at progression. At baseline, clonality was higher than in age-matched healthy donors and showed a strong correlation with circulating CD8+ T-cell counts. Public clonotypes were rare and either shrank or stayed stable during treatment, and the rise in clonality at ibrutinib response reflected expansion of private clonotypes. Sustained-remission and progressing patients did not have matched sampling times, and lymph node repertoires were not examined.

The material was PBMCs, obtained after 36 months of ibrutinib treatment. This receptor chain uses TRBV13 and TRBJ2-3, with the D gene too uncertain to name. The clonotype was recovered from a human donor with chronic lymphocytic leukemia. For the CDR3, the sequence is CASSFGPSTDTQYF. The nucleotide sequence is TGTGCCAGCAGCTTCGGCCCTTCCACAGATACGCAGTATTTT.